This passage covers 16 T cell receptor beta chains from one sample sequenced in a study of blood T cell repertoires in COVID-19. Sequenced by immunoSEQ multiplex PCR; TCRdb stores in-frame clones only, minus some. There are some 280,000 clones in the sample; 80% to 90% occur only once, and under 3.5% lies in the top ten. The sample comprised peripheral blood. Source of these receptors: a woman younger than 45 with active or convalescent COVID-19.

This sequence joins TRBV28 and TRBJ1-1, with TRBD1 identical over 7 bases. Germline values: CDR1 MDHEN, CDR2 SYDVKM. This CDR3 comprises 15 residues. Germline trimming cut 5 bases from V and 4 bases from J; bases unmatched to any gene: 10. As DNA, the CDR3 is TGTGCCAGCAGTCTCCGACAGGGTGGGGTCACTGAAGCTTTCTTT. It specifies CASSLRQGGVTEAFF.

This clone was observed a handful of times. The chain links TRBV28 to TRBJ1-6, with 7 bases identical to TRBD1. Germline CDR1 and CDR2: MDHEN and SYDVKM. V lost 2 bases and J lost 9; bases outside the gene matches: 4. The CDR3 has 14 residues. The CDR3 spells CASSLNRGTSPLHF. Written as DNA, the CDR3 is TGTGCCAGCAGTTTAAACAGGGGTACTTCACCCCTCCACTTT.

This chain links TRBV11-1 with TRBJ1-2; 7 nucleotides agree with TRBD1. The CDR3 loop spans 13 amino acids. J was trimmed by 2 bases and V by 5 bases; bases with no gene match: 2. Germline V lookup: CDR1 SGHAT, CDR2 FQDESV (reference sequence). The CDR3 coding sequence is TGTGCCAGCAGCCTGGGACAGAACTATGGCTACACCTTC. Translated: CASSLGQNYGYTF.

The chain couples TRBV5-1 to TRBJ1-1, with TRBD1 identical over 11 bases. The CDR3 totals 16 residues. V trimming: 0 bases; J trimming: 4 bases; junction bases outside the gene matches: 5. CDR1 is SGHRS, CDR2 YFSETQ, per germline. The CDR3 region is CASSLEGQGAGTEAFF. The CDR3 DNA follows: TGCGCCAGCAGCTTGGAAGGACAGGGGGCAGGCACTGAAGCTTTCTTT.

This clone appeared a few times. J is TRBJ2-3 and V is TRBV6-2 or TRBV6-3; no clear D. Germline values: CDR1 MNHEY, CDR2 SVGEGT. Trimming took off 0 bases at V and 6 bases at J, with 19 bases between the two ends. The CDR3 extends over 17 amino acids. CDR3 DNA: TGTGCCAGCAGTTACTCGTCTGACACCCTTGTTGGCGATACGCAGTATTTT. It encodes CASSYSSDTLVGDTQYF.

This clone was counted only a few times. The V gene is TRBV6-2 or TRBV6-3, the J gene TRBJ1-2; 7 bases are shared with TRBD1. This CDR3 comprises 16 residues. After removal of 6 bases from V and 4 bases from J, the junction contained 14 bases not matched to a gene. Germline CDR1 and CDR2: MNHEY and SVGEGT. The CDR3 is CASSHNYRGWPYGYTF. CDR3 sequence (DNA): TGTGCCAGCAGCCATAACTACAGGGGATGGCCCTATGGCTACACCTTC.

The genes are TRBV4-3 and TRBJ1-4; the D is unclear. Germline assignment: CDR1 LGHNA and CDR2 YSLEER. The ends were cut back, 0 bases at V and 0 bases at J, with 8 bases in the middle. The CDR3 consists of 16 residues. The CDR3: CASSQDSGTTNEKLFF. The CDR3 coding sequence is TGCGCCAGCAGCCAAGATTCCGGGACAACTAATGAAAAACTGTTTTTT.

The J gene is TRBJ2-2, the V gene TRBV30, with D tentatively TRBD1 (6 bases). Trimming stripped 2 bases from V and 4 bases from J, with 11 bases between. CDR1 and CDR2 from the germline V gene are GTSNPN and SVGIG (reference sequence). This CDR3 has 14 residues. CDR3 in DNA: TGTGCCTGGAGTACCTCAGGGGCCACCGGGGAGCTGTTTTTT. It encodes CAWSTSGATGELFF. Together with reference TRBV30 and TRBJ2-2, the CDR3 gives the full variable domain: SQTIHQWPATLVQPVGSPLSLECTVEGTSNPNLYWYRQAAGRGLQLLFYSVGIGQISSEVPQNLSASRPQDRQFILSSKKLLLSDSGFYLCAWSTSGATGELFFGEGSRLTVL.

CDR3 nucleotide sequence: TGTGCCTGGAGGCCTGGGGACAGGGTGAACACTGAAGCTTTCTTT. Translating it yields CAWRPGDRVNTEAFF. The chain joins TRBV30 to TRBJ1-1; the match to TRBD1 covers 9 bases. Looked up from germline, CDR1 is GTSNPN and CDR2 is SVGIG (reference sequence). The V gene end was trimmed by 3 bases and the J gene end by 0 bases; junction bases not matched to a gene: 5. This CDR3 has 15 amino acids.

The chain couples TRBV9 to TRBJ1-6; 8 positions match TRBD1. The V gene's germline CDR1 is SGDLS and CDR2 YYNGEE. The ends lost 3 bases at V and 11 bases at J; junction bases unmatched: 10. This CDR3 spans 15 amino acids. CDR3 loop: CASSASGTGGTPLHF. CDR3 sequence (DNA): TGTGCCAGCAGCGCGTCCGGGACAGGAGGGACACCCCTCCACTTT.

This clone was seen a handful of times. V is TRBV9 and J is TRBJ1-2; the match to TRBD1 covers 8 bases. This CDR3 has 16 amino acids. V shed 0 bases, J shed 6 bases, and the junction held 10 bases outside the gene matches. From germline, CDR1 is SGDLS and CDR2 YYNGEE. The CDR3 sequence is CASSVVAGGQGDGYTF. CDR3 DNA: TGTGCCAGCAGCGTAGTCGCAGGAGGACAGGGTGATGGCTACACCTTC.

This chain connects TRBV19 to TRBJ2-3; TRBD2 might be the D (5 bases). The CDR3 covers 14 residues. The V and J ends lost 7 bases and 3 bases respectively, with 14 bases between them. The germline V gene has CDR1 LNHDA and CDR2 SQIVND (reference sequence). The chain's CDR3 is CASNKAGVTDTQYF. CDR3 sequence (DNA): TGTGCCAGTAATAAGGCCGGGGTGACAGATACGCAGTATTTT. The variable domain in full, completed from reference TRBV19 and TRBJ2-3, reads DGGITQSPKYLFRKEGQNVTLSCEQNLNHDAMYWYRQDPGQGLRLIYYSQIVNDFQKGDIAEGYSVSREKKESFPLTVTSAQKNPTAFYLCASNKAGVTDTQYFGPGTRLTVL.

Worth noting for this clone: One junction end does not reproduce the germline sequence, and a read error may be involved. This rearrangement joins TRBV7-3 to TRBJ2-3; D may be TRBD1 (6 bases). The CDR3 loop spans 14 amino acids. CDR1 is SGHTA and CDR2 is FQGTGA in the germline V gene. CDR3 protein: CASSLTGSGDTQYF. CDR3 nucleotide sequence: TGTGCCAGCAGCCTAACAGGGTCGGGGGATACGCAGTATTTT.

The V gene is TRBV3-1 (or the pseudogene TRBV3-2), the J gene TRBJ2-1; 11 positions match TRBD2. This CDR3 comprises 16 residues. CDR1 and CDR2 from the germline V gene are LGHDT and YNNKEL (reference sequence). V trimming: 1 base; J trimming: 4 bases; junction bases outside the gene matches: 3. CDR3 nucleotide sequence: TGTGCCAGCAGCCAAGGGCTAGCGGGGGGTTACAATGAGCAGTTCTTC. This translates into CASSQGLAGGYNEQFF.

The chain joins TRBV7-2 to TRBJ2-2, with D perhaps matching TRBD1 (6 bases). Per the germline V gene, CDR1 is SGHTA and CDR2 is FQGNSA. Trimming cost V 3 bases and J 7 bases, with 12 bases left between them. CDR3 length equals 14 residues. The CDR3 coding sequence is TGTGCCAGCAGCTTGGCAGGGGATGTCGGGGAGCTGTTTTTT. Its protein is CASSLAGDVGELFF.

This sequence joins TRBV28 and TRBJ1-1; D is uncertain. Trimming pared 11 bases from V and 7 bases from J, leaving 20 bases between. The CDR3 consists of 13 residues. Looked up from germline, CDR1 is MDHEN and CDR2 is SYDVKM. The CDR3 DNA is TGTGCCGCCCGTGCGGGTGGGAGGAATGAAGCTTTCTTT. Its translation is CAARAGGRNEAFF.